The entry below gives a single T cell receptor (beta chain) sequence along with its context. Antigen: not known. Profiling relied on immunoSEQ multiplex PCR, and the TCRdb table lists in-frame clones only, not all of them. The sample lists more than 40,000 clones, around 76% seen once, with 11% in the top ten. Trimming took off 2 bases at V and 3 bases at J, with 14 bases between the two ends. This CDR3 is built from 15 residues. Germline CDR1 MNHEY, CDR2 SMNVEV (reference sequence). The sample comes from a study of radiotherapy plus CTLA-4 blockade in lung cancer. At the level of the study: Objective responses occurred in around 20% of patients; over 25% had disease control.

Findings and caveats of the study: Among blood TCR repertoires after radiotherapy plus ipilimumab, tumor-derived clones expanded. Interferon-beta and early blood T cell clone dynamics reportedly predicted response best.

Sequencing used peripheral blood, obtained from a patient treated with radiotherapy plus ipilimumab. This sequence was found in a human donor with non-small cell lung cancer who had stable disease on radiotherapy plus ipilimumab. V and J are TRBV27 and TRBJ2-7, with TRBD1 as a possible D gene (5 bases). The DNA for the CDR3 is TGTGCCAGCAGTTTAAGTCGACAGATCTACTACGAGCAGTACTTC. It translates to CASSLSRQIYYEQYF.